This TCR beta chain was retrieved from a study of beta chain features in type 1 diabetes. The entirety of the isolated RNA underwent reverse transcription, so expressed TCRB transcripts were sequenced. Assay used: immunoSEQ multiplex PCR; TCRdb lists only in-frame clones, some missing. The sample lists 400,000 to 550,000 clones, over 9.5% occurring once. This clone was counted only a few times. Germline V CDR1 and CDR2: LNHDA, SQIVND (reference sequence). The CDR3 is 14 residues long. Trimming shortened V by 4 bases and J by 11 bases, and 17 bases separated the two germline ends. This TCR was recovered from a woman in her late teens or twenties in good health. Sequencing was performed on naive CD4+ T cells from blood. This chain links TRBV19 with TRBJ2-2; a possible D gene is TRBD1 (6 bases). The CDR3 DNA reads TGTGCCAGTAGTACTGGACAGCACCGGGTCGAGCTGTTTTTT. Translation: CASSTGQHRVELFF. Full variable domain (rest looked up from reference TRBV19 and TRBJ2-2): DGGITQSPKYLFRKEGQNVTLSCEQNLNHDAMYWYRQDPGQGLRLIYYSQIVNDFQKGDIAEGYSVSREKKESFPLTVTSAQKNPTAFYLCASSTGQHRVELFFGEGSRLTVL.